This T cell receptor beta chain was documented in a study of identical twins (dated by TCRdb to about 2016). Regarding the study in general: To test whether fetal clonotypes persist, this study deep-sequenced TCR alpha and beta repertoires from monozygotic twins, from unrelated adults of various ages, and from cord blood. To rule out contamination, replicate twin experiments were performed at different times with different library preparation protocols. Here is what the overall study found, with its caveats: Invariant T cells such as MAIT and iNKT could partly confound zero-insertion analyses, although diverse VJ usage argued against such confounding for most clonotypes. Excess twin sharing in beta out-of-frame sequences was weaker because fewer shared sequences lowered the signal-to-noise ratio. Recombination models systematically underestimated out-of-frame TCR alpha sharing in monozygotic twins but agreed with sharing between unrelated individuals. Conclusions relied on cross-sectional statistical analysis, since the same donors could not be followed over many years. Fewer insertions were carried by abundant cord blood beta clonotypes; a weaker similar trend was observed in young adult naive repertoires, while no such trend was observed in memory repertoires. Compared with coincidental sharing between unrelated individuals, out-of-frame TCR alpha sequences shared between twins showed an excess of sequences with low generation probability.

The CDR3 holds 15 amino acids from the cysteine to the phenylalanine. CDR3 DNA only is kept here, 45 bases in frame from base 1. Trimming takes 1 base from V and 2 bases from J, and the germline ends sit 12 bases apart. The germline V gene (reference sequence) specifies LGHDT as CDR1 and YNNKEL as CDR2. Library construction relied on 5' RACE. Sequencer: Illumina HiSeq 2000. A universal primer binding site was introduced by template switching, and a unique molecular identifier was present in the final cDNA, enabling accurate counting of TCR cDNA molecules. Specific primers in the conserved constant-segment region were used to synthesize first-strand cDNA for the TCR alpha and beta chains. To control for contamination, each cDNA library was double barcoded with a SMART-Mk sample barcode plus Illumina barcodes. TruSeq adapter sequences, together with Illumina sample barcodes, were added in two successive PCR steps. The Illumina HiSeq platform was used with custom primers to sequence TCR alpha and beta cDNA libraries. Per the source publication's procedure: MiGEC processed the raw reads to extract unique molecular identifiers, while MiXCR was used to determine the CDR3 positions. Recombination models were inferred per individual with the repgenHMM and IGoR tools using an EM algorithm. Shared clonotype analysis was performed with the tcR package in R, normalizing sharing by the product of cloneset sizes. To study raw recombination without the effects of thymic and clonal selection, out-of-frame nonproductive sequences were analyzed. The public reads were reanalyzed by TCRdb: fastp trimming at Q25, MiXCR alignment, in-frame beta chains only. Rows merge per CDR3 protein into single entries with the most common DNA and genes. TCRdb's processing, not the study's, gives the V and J calls here. The table for this sample lists about 890,000 distinct CDR3 sequences; roughly an eighth of them were counted only once. The ten top clones hold about 1.5% of the sample.

This clonotype was seen repeatedly, ten times or more. This clone's antigen is unknown. No base-level quality is on record; no much larger clone is a single base apart. Only healthy Caucasian donors were included. The twin cohort consisted of three pairs of female monozygotic twins, all aged roughly 18 to 29 years. RNA for TCR libraries was isolated from peripheral blood mononuclear cells. These sequences were also reported in another study, on yellow fever vaccine responses in identical twins. Reported in the second study: The authors reported that the T cell response to vaccination in identical twins appeared partly convergent and partly personalized. Focusing on identical twins, the study followed the T cell clones that responded to the vaccine, and did so with precision.

The source is a woman aged 18-29 years in good health. Sequencing was performed on PBMCs. The rearrangement joined TRBV3-1 to TRBJ2-7, and the D gene may be TRBD2, 5 bases matching. The CDR3 sequence is CASSQGAGGAYEQYF. The nucleotide sequence reads as follows: TGTGCCAGCAGCCAAGGGGCTGGAGGAGCCTACGAGCAGTACTTC.